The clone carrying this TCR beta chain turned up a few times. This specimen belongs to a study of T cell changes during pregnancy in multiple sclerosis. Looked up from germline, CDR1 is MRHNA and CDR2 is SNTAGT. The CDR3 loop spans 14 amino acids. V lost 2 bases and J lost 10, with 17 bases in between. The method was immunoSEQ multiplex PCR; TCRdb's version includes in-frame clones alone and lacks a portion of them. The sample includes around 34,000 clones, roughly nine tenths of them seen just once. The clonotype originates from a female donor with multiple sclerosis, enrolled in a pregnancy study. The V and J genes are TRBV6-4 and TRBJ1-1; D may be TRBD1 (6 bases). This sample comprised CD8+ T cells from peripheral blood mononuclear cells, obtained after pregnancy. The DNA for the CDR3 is TGTGCCAGCAGTGACGGTATCGGTCAGGGGACAGCTTTCTTT. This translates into CASSDGIGQGTAFF.